This T cell receptor (beta chain) was observed in a study of cytomegalovirus exposure and HLA in healthy donors. Study conclusions and caveats: Serostatus for CMV was the only available immune exposure information.

As for this clone: Its antigen is unidentified.

Primers included in the PCR were 60 Vbeta and 13 Jbeta primers. Here immunoSEQ multiplex PCR was the method, and the copy in TCRdb shows in-frame clones only, minus some. The sample has 50,000 or so clones; 55% to 85% are singletons. Trimming took 3 bases from V and 4 from J, leaving 12 bases between them. CDR1 is LNHDA and CDR2 is SQIVND in the germline V gene (reference sequence). This CDR3 has 14 amino acids. The sequenced material came from PBMCs. The chain is built from TRBV19 and TRBJ1-2, with unresolved D. This TCR was recovered from a man in his forties in good health and CMV-seropositive. In DNA form, the CDR3 reads TGTGCCAGTAGTATTGGGCTTCCTCTCTATGGCTACACCTTC. It codes for CASSIGLPLYGYTF. Based on the CDR3 plus reference TRBV19 and TRBJ1-2, the full variable domain is DGGITQSPKYLFRKEGQNVTLSCEQNLNHDAMYWYRQDPGQGLRLIYYSQIVNDFQKGDIAEGYSVSREKKESFPLTVTSAQKNPTAFYLCASSIGLPLYGYTFGSGTRLTVV.